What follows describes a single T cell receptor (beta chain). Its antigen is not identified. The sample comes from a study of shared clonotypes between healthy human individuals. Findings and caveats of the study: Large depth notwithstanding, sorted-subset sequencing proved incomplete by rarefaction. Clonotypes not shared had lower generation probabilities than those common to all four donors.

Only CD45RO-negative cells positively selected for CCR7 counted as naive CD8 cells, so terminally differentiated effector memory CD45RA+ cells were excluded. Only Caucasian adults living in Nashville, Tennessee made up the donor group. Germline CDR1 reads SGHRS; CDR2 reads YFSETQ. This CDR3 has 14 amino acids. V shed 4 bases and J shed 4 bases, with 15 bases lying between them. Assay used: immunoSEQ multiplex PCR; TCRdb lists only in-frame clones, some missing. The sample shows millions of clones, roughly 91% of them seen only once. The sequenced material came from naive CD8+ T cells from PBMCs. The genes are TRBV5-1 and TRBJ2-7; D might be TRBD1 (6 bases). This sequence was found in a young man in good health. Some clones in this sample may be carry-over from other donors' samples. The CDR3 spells CASSVDRRGYEQYF. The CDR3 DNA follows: TGCGCCAGCAGCGTGGACAGAAGAGGATACGAGCAGTACTTC.